Below are 26 T cell receptor beta chains sequenced from a single sample in a study of CD8+CD57+ T cells in acquired aplastic anemia. Profiles of TCR beta VDJ and CDR3 were generated from a genomic DNA template. TCRdb recomputed calls from the reads with MiXCR, one row per CDR3 protein. The sample contains hundreds of thousands of distinct CDR3 sequences, more than 25% of which appear only once. For sequencing, patients were chosen who had shown expansion of CD8+CD57+ cells by flow cytometry. Sequenced material: sorted CD4+, CD8+, or CD8+CD57+ T cells (not recorded which) from PBMCs. All receptors come from a human donor with aplastic anemia.

This clonotype was seen only a few times. Being one base from a much bigger clone, this may be a read error. The chain combines TRBV7-2 with TRBJ1-6; 7 nucleotides align to TRBD1. Trimming removed 10 bases from V and 9 bases from J; junction bases left unmatched: 9. Looked up from germline, CDR1 is SGHTA and CDR2 is FQGNSA. The CDR3 loop spans 13 amino acids. The CDR3 protein is CTTTEQGTSPLHF. As DNA, the CDR3 is TGTACCACCACAGAACAGGGGACTTCACCCCTCCACTTT.

This clonotype was observed a handful of times. The chain has TRBV20-1 and TRBJ1-1; D remains unclear. The CDR3 length is 13 residues. V dropped 0 bases and J dropped 6 bases, with 11 bases sitting between them. Germline V gene sequence: CDR1 DFQATT, CDR2 SNEGSKA (reference sequence). CDR3 amino acids: CSARDVTRAEAFF. CDR3 DNA: TGCAGTGCTAGAGATGTCACTCGCGCTGAAGCTTTCTTT.

This clonotype showed up just a few times. The V and J genes are TRBV5-4 and TRBJ1-2, with 9 positions matching TRBD1. The CDR3 length is 16 residues. Germline V gene data show CDR1 as SGHNT and CDR2 as YYREEE (reference sequence). J was trimmed by 6 bases and V by 0 bases; bases with no gene match: 9. CDR3 sequence reads: CASSLDLSGTGNGYTF. In nucleotides, the CDR3 is TGTGCCAGCAGCTTGGATTTGTCCGGGACAGGGAATGGCTACACCTTC.

J is TRBJ2-1 and V is TRBV6-1; 10 bases align to TRBD2. CDR3 size: 15 residues. With V trimmed by 4 bases and J by 7 bases, 7 bases remained unmatched. Per germline, CDR1 MNHNS and CDR2 SASEGT. The CDR3 here is CASSGASGGVNEQFF. The CDR3 DNA follows: TGTGCCAGCAGTGGGGCTAGCGGGGGCGTGAATGAGCAGTTCTTC.

A few counts support this clonotype. At one end, the junction sequence differs from germline, possibly due to a read error. For the CDR3, the DNA is TGTACCACCAGCAGAGTTCGACAGGTTCCTAATGAGCAGTTCTTC. Its protein is CTTSRVRQVPNEQFF. This sequence joins TRBV15 and TRBJ2-1; D is possibly TRBD1 (6 bases). This CDR3 is 15 amino acids long. Germline V lookup: CDR1 LNHNV, CDR2 YYDKDF (reference sequence).

This clonotype was seen at least ten times. V usage is TRBV4-2 and J usage is TRBJ1-6; no reliable D call. V was trimmed by 0 bases and J by 8 bases, leaving 5 bases between them. Germline assignment: CDR1 LGHNA and CDR2 YNFKEQ. The CDR3 is 13 amino acids. This CDR3 is CASSQDMDSPLHF. The CDR3 bases are TGTGCCAGCAGCCAAGATATGGATTCACCCCTCCACTTT.

In this sample, this clonotype turned up many times. The V gene is TRBV29-1, the J gene TRBJ1-5; D is perhaps TRBD1 (6 bases). Trimming stripped 7 bases from V and 7 bases from J, with 17 bases between. CDR3 size: 13 residues. Germline V gene sequence: CDR1 SQVTM, CDR2 ANQGSEA. In DNA, the CDR3 is TGCAGCGCGGGGGACGTGGGGGGCCAGCCCCAGCATTTT. Its translation is CSAGDVGGQPQHF.

The rearrangement uses TRBV5-5 and TRBJ1-5; TRBD1 aligns across 11 bases. The CDR3 length is 15 residues. V was pared by 3 bases and J by 6 bases, with 5 bases of the junction left unmatched. The germline V gene encodes CDR1 SGHKS and CDR2 YYEKEE (reference sequence). CDR3 DNA: TGTGCCAGCAGCTCGGACAGGGGGCTTGGTCAGCCCCAGCATTTT. Translated: CASSSDRGLGQPQHF. Full variable domain (missing parts from reference TRBV5-5 and TRBJ1-5): DAGVTQSPTHLIKTRGQQVTLRCSPISGHKSVSWYQQVLGQGPQFIFQYYEKEERGRGNFPDRFSARQFPNYSSELNVNALLLGDSALYLCASSSDRGLGQPQHFGDGTRLSIL.

This clonotype appeared a few times. The chain links TRBV7-6 to TRBJ2-5, with 12 bases lining up with TRBD2. This CDR3 contains 16 residues. The V gene end was trimmed by 3 bases and the J gene end by 3 bases; junction bases not matched to a gene: 5. CDR1 is SGHVS and CDR2 is FNYEAQ in the germline V gene. The CDR3 here is CASSLLAGGMKETQYF. CDR3 DNA sequence: TGTGCCAGCAGCTTGCTAGCGGGGGGGATGAAAGAGACCCAGTACTTC. Supplemented by reference TRBV7-6 and TRBJ2-5, the full variable domain reads GAGVSQSPRYKVTKRGQDVALRCDPISGHVSLYWYRQALGQGPEFLTYFNYEAQQDKSGLPNDRFSAERPEGSISTLTIQRTEQRDSAMYRCASSLLAGGMKETQYFGPGTRLLVL.

The chain has TRBV5-4 and TRBJ1-1, with no clear D. The CDR3 is 13 amino acids. Germline lookup yields CDR1 SGHNT and CDR2 YYREEE (reference sequence). V dropped 2 bases and J dropped 7 bases, with 12 bases sitting between them. CDR3 residues: CASSFHLINEAFF. CDR3 nucleotide sequence: TGTGCCAGCAGCTTCCACCTTATTAATGAAGCTTTCTTT. The full variable domain, in which reference TRBV5-4 and TRBJ1-1 provide the parts outside the CDR3, is ETGVTQSPTHLIKTRGQQVTLRCSSQSGHNTVSWYQQALGQGPQFIFQYYREEENGRGNFPPRFSGLQFPNYSSELNVNALELDDSALYLCASSFHLINEAFFGQGTRLTVV.

This clonotype appeared many times. The chain combines TRBV7-9 with TRBJ1-2; 7 nucleotides align to TRBD1. The germline V gene encodes CDR1 SEHNR and CDR2 FQNEAQ (reference sequence). The CDR3 sequence is 14 residues long. The trim removed 10 bases at V and 6 bases at J, leaving 14 bases unmatched. CDR3 protein: CATTKIDREDGYTF. CDR3 nucleotide sequence: TGTGCCACCACGAAGATAGACAGGGAGGATGGCTACACCTTC.

This clonotype was picked up many times. V usage is TRBV7-2 and J usage is TRBJ2-7; D remains unclear. There are 16 residues in the CDR3. The V end lost 1 base, the J end lost 3 bases, and 16 bases lay between the germline ends. Germline CDR1 reads SGHTA; CDR2 reads FQGNSA. The CDR3 DNA reads as TGTGCCAGCAGCTTAGTGAGCGAGTCGAGACGCTACGAGCAGTACTTC. Protein: CASSLVSESRRYEQYF.

This clonotype was found many times. This chain uses TRBV14 with TRBJ2-5; D call uncertain. The ends were cut back, 3 bases at V and 1 base at J, with 9 bases in the middle. The CDR3 runs 14 residues. Germline lookup yields CDR1 SGHDN and CDR2 FVKESK. The CDR3 DNA reads as TGTGCCAGCAGCCACAACGGACCCCAAGAGACCCAGTACTTC. It encodes CASSHNGPQETQYF. The complete variable domain, with remaining parts taken from reference TRBV14 and TRBJ2-5, reads EAGVTQFPSHSVIEKGQTVTLRCDPISGHDNLYWYRRVMGKEIKFLLHFVKESKQDESGMPNNRFLAERTGGTYSTLKVQPAELEDSGVYFCASSHNGPQETQYFGPGTRLLVL.

This clonotype was seen only a few times. The V and J genes are TRBV10-3 and TRBJ2-1, with 16 bases aligning to TRBD2. CDR3 length: 18 amino acids. CDR1 is ENHRY and CDR2 is SYGVKD in the germline V gene. V was clipped by 6 bases and J by 1 base; unmatched bases: 6. The CDR3 nucleotides are TGTGCCATCAGCCCGGGACTAGCGGGGGGGAGTTCCTACAATGAGCAGTTCTTC. This sequence encodes CAISPGLAGGSSYNEQFF.

CDR3 bases: TGTGCCAGCATGAGGGGGACAGGGTTAAGCACTGAAGCTTTCTTT. As protein: CASMRGTGLSTEAFF. The rearrangement joins TRBV11-2 to TRBJ1-1; 9 bases line up with TRBD1. The V segment lost 7 bases and the J segment 4 bases; nucleotides outside the gene matches: 10. There are 15 residues in the CDR3. The V gene's germline CDR1 is SGHAT and CDR2 FQNNGV.

This clonotype was counted at least ten times. This chain connects TRBV7-2 to TRBJ2-7; D is undetermined. The CDR3 contains 14 residues. V gave up 1 base and J gave up 3 bases, with 10 bases separating them. Germline V lookup: CDR1 SGHTA, CDR2 FQGNSA. The CDR3 loop is CASSLGGSGYEQYF. The CDR3 bases are TGTGCCAGCAGCTTAGGAGGTAGTGGCTACGAGCAGTACTTC. The full variable domain, its missing parts supplied by reference TRBV7-2 and TRBJ2-7, is GAGVSQSPSNKVTEKGKDVELRCDPISGHTALYWYRQSLGQGLEFLIYFQGNSAPDKSGLPSDRFSAERTGGSVSTLTIQRTQQEDSAVYLCASSLGGSGYEQYFGPGTRLTVT.

This sequence joins TRBV20-1 and TRBJ2-1, with D perhaps given as TRBD1 or TRBD2 (5 bases each). The CDR3 totals 12 residues. V gave up 5 bases and J gave up 10 bases, with 15 bases separating them. Germline lookup yields CDR1 DFQATT and CDR2 SNEGSKA (reference sequence). The CDR3, as DNA: TGCAGTGCTCCTGGTAGGGGCGGGGAGCAGTTCTTC. Its translation: CSAPGRGGEQFF.

This clonotype was recorded at least ten times. The rearrangement joins TRBV19 to TRBJ2-2; D not resolved. Germline CDR1 is LNHDA and CDR2 is SQIVND (reference sequence). Trimming removed 4 bases at V and 3 bases at J, with 0 bases between. The CDR3 length is 11 residues. As DNA, the CDR3 is TGTGCCAGTAGTAACACCGGGGAGCTGTTTTTT. It yields the protein CASSNTGELFF.

The J gene is TRBJ1-6, the V gene TRBV10-3, with D perhaps matching TRBD1 (5 bases). The germline V and J ends were trimmed by 0 bases and 8 bases, with 11 bases remaining between them. Germline V CDR1 and CDR2: ENHRY, SYGVKD. The CDR3 runs to 15 residues. CDR3 loop: CAISESRDGYSPLHF. The DNA of the CDR3 is TGTGCCATCAGTGAGTCCCGGGACGGCTATTCACCCCTCCACTTT.

In its sample, this clonotype was seen many times. The CDR3 sequence: CASSPQGGHQPQHF. DNA for the CDR3: TGTGCCAGCAGCCCGCAGGGAGGGCATCAGCCCCAGCATTTT. The J gene is TRBJ1-5, the V gene TRBV7-2, with D possibly being TRBD1 (5 bases). Germline CDR1 and CDR2: SGHTA and FQGNSA. The CDR3 sequence is 14 residues long. Trimming pared 5 bases from V and 5 bases from J, leaving 13 bases between.

In regard to this clonotype: Germline and junction disagree at one end, which may indicate a read error. Here the CDR3 reads CASSYLRTQYF. The CDR3 region has the DNA TGTGCCAGCAGTTATCTTAGGACCCAATACTTC. The rearrangement uses TRBV6-9 and TRBJ2-5; no definite D call. Germline V CDR1 and CDR2: MNHGY, SVAAGI. The CDR3 sequence is 11 residues long.

The J gene is TRBJ1-2, the V gene TRBV6-1; D may be TRBD1 (5 bases). There are 14 residues in the CDR3. The V gene lost 9 bases and the J gene lost 6 bases, with 20 bases spanning the gap. Germline V lookup: CDR1 MNHNS, CDR2 SASEGT. Here the CDR3 DNA reads TGTGCCAGTAGGTCAGGGTTAGGAGAGGATGGCTACACCTTC. Translation gives CASRSGLGEDGYTF.

The chain employs TRBV29-1 and TRBJ1-2; TRBD1 aligns across 11 bases. Trimming at V came to 4 bases and at J to 6 bases, leaving 4 bases not matched to a gene. The CDR3 spans 13 residues. Germline V CDR1 and CDR2: SQVTM, ANQGSEA. In nucleotides, the CDR3 is TGCAGCGTTGGAGGACAGGGGGCGCATGGCTACACCTTC. The encoded protein is CSVGGQGAHGYTF.

The V call is TRBV27, the J call TRBJ1-6; D uncertain. With 0 bases removed from V and 0 bases from J, the gap between germline ends came to 6 bases. There are 16 residues in the CDR3. Germline V CDR1 and CDR2: MNHEY, SMNVEV (reference sequence). The CDR3 sequence is CASSLSFSSYNSPLHF. The CDR3 DNA reads TGTGCCAGCAGTTTATCATTTAGCTCCTATAATTCACCCCTCCACTTT.

Only a few counts were recorded for this clonotype. This sequence joins TRBV10-3 and TRBJ2-1; D possibly corresponds to TRBD1 (5 bases). In germline, CDR1 is ENHRY, CDR2 SYGVKD. CDR3 length: 12 amino acids. V lost 10 bases, J lost 8 bases, and 15 bases lay in between. In nucleotides, the CDR3 is TGTGCCAGCAGGACATCGGTGGATGAGCAGTTCTTC. It is translated as CASRTSVDEQFF.

This clonotype was detected ten times or more. The chain uses TRBV10-3 and TRBJ2-7; TRBD2 agrees at 8 bases. CDR1 is ENHRY and CDR2 is SYGVKD in the germline V gene. The V segment lost 10 bases and the J segment 6 bases; nucleotides outside the gene matches: 14. This CDR3 has 14 amino acids. As DNA, the CDR3 is TGTGCCACCACGGGGTCGGGAGGGCGGTTCGAGCAGTACTTC. Translation: CATTGSGGRFEQYF.